This TCR beta chain came from a study of T cell responses to AZD1222 COVID-19 vaccine (dated by TCRdb to the early 2020s). For context, the study as a whole: Because spike-specific TCR depth and breadth did not differ between the two schedules, AZD1222 recipients who got a second dose at roughly 4 weeks were pooled with those who got a second dose at roughly 12 weeks. Trial participants were enrolled into age subgroups of 18-55, 56-69 and 70-plus years, which contained about 150, 27 and 61 TCR-sequenced participants, respectively. A total of just over 230 trial participants underwent TCR sequencing, of whom around 200 received two doses of AZD1222 and some 25 received two doses of the MenACWY control vaccine.

The sample's time point label, in plain terms: baseline before first vaccination. Vaccinee samples came from UK trials COV001 and COV002, including a single-blind randomized controlled phase 2/3 trial of AZD1222 (ChAdOx1 nCoV-19) in healthy adults. For TCRbeta chain sequencing, PBMC samples were collected from trial participants at day 0 and at day 28 after the second dose. The CDR3 regions of human TCRbeta chains were subjected to immunosequencing. For the original study's pipeline: TCRs in the repertoires were matched against a reference library of SARS-CoV-2-specific TCRs that had been generated with the MIRA antigen-specificity platform. Breadth was defined as the fraction of unique TCRs that were SARS-CoV-2-associated. Depth was defined as the fraction of total T cells that were SARS-CoV-2-associated. Using the MIRA data, every spike-specific TCR was mapped to the spike region that the TCR reacted to and assigned to either a CD4 or a CD8 class. Log10-transformed breadth and depth values were compared by one-way ANOVA with Sidak's multiple comparisons tests. TCRdb retrieved this table from immuneACCESS and kept in-frame rearrangements only. Not all clones are present; in checked studies, unresolved V genes account for under half, and no reason is known for the remainder. V, J and clone size were drawn from that table, and D and trimming were deduced from the DNA. For this sample the table gives 95,000 to 150,000 clones, of which 90% were detected only once. Of the sample, 7.2% is held by the ten largest clones.

As regards this clone: Its antigen remains undetermined. No much larger clonotype is one base removed from it; base qualities were not supplied. This same CDR3 is encoded by further DNA sequences in the sample.

Study-wide findings and limitations: Spike-specific TCR breadth and depth rose significantly after two AZD1222 doses compared with day 0 and with MenACWY recipients. The 56-69-year group was small, and its depth increase did not reach significance, likely because of low power. The whole spike protein was spanned by vaccine-associated CD4 TCRs, and dominant responses were seen in regions 160-218 and 743-854. Conclusions about previously exposed vaccinees are limited, since just six AZD1222 recipients were seropositive for SARS-CoV-2 at baseline. Nearly half of unique spike-specific TCRs reportedly recognized epitopes outside regions mutated in the B.1.351 and B.1.1.7 variants. Participants were mostly white British and included more females than males, and it was suggested by the authors that clonal diversity may have been underestimated. Because no day 14 peak-response samples were available, repertoires were characterized only after the peak T cell response.

The CDR3 holds 13 amino acids from the cysteine to the phenylalanine. Only the CDR3 part of the read is kept: 39 bases, read in frame from the first base. CDR1 and CDR2 are drawn from the germline V gene: WSHSY, SAAADI. V is trimmed back by 6 bases and J by 2 bases, and the junction contains 1 base that no gene match accounts for. The material sequenced was peripheral blood, taken on day 0 of AZD1222 vaccination. The receptor's source is an adult in good health. This sequence uses TRBV10-2 and TRBJ1-5, with 7 junctional bases fitting TRBD1. This receptor has the CDR3 CASSDRGNQPQHF. The nucleotides read TGCGCCAGCAGCGACAGGGGCAATCAGCCCCAGCATTTT.